Following are 7 T cell receptor beta chains from one sample sequenced in a study of T-cell memory formation after mild COVID-19. TCRdb analysed the 5' RACE reads with MiXCR anew, one entry per CDR3 protein. The sample carries 100,000 to 150,000 distinct CDR3 sequences, approximately 16% recorded once. The specimen sequenced was PBMCs or a T cell subset sorted from them (not recorded which). These receptors all stem from an adult woman who had mild COVID-19 (a few samples of this study predate the infection). Cell type and time point are not known.

This clonotype was seen a few times. The chain employs TRBV5-6 and TRBJ2-7; a possible D gene is TRBD1 (6 bases). CDR1 and CDR2 (germline): SGHDT, YYEEEE. Trimming left V 1 base short and J 2 bases short, with 19 bases between. The CDR3 totals 17 residues. The CDR3 loop reads CASSLTVRFRGAYEQYF. The CDR3 region has the DNA TGTGCCAGCAGCTTGACCGTGCGGTTCAGGGGAGCCTACGAGCAGTACTTC.

V and J are TRBV15 and TRBJ2-5; 13 positions agree with TRBD2. The CDR3 extends over 15 amino acids. The germline gives CDR1 LNHNV, CDR2 YYDKDF (reference sequence). V gave up 8 bases and J gave up 1 base; unmatched junction bases: 4. The CDR3 region is CATRLAGGLQETQYF. CDR3 coding DNA: TGTGCCACCCGACTAGCGGGGGGTCTCCAAGAGACCCAGTACTTC. The full variable domain, completed using reference TRBV15 and TRBJ2-5, is DAMVIQNPRYQVTQFGKPVTLSCSQTLNHNVMYWYQQKSSQAPKLLFHYYDKDFNNEADTPDNFQSRRPNTSFCFLDIRSPGLGDTAMYLCATRLAGGLQETQYFGPGTRLLVL.

The rearrangement joins TRBV3-1 to TRBJ2-6; possibly TRBD2 for D (5 bases). Germline V lookup: CDR1 LGHDT, CDR2 YNNKEL (reference sequence). Trimming shortened V by 4 bases and J by 0 bases, and 10 bases separated the two germline ends. This CDR3 has 16 amino acids. The CDR3 bases are TGTGCCAGCAGCCCCACGGGGATCTCTGGGGCCAACGTCCTGACTTTC. It is translated as CASSPTGISGANVLTF.

This clonotype has more than one count but fewer than ten. The rearrangement joins TRBV12-3 or TRBV12-4 to TRBJ1-2; no clear D gene. This CDR3 region has 14 residues. The V gene lost 6 bases and the J gene lost 3 bases, with 14 bases spanning the gap. Here the CDR3 DNA reads TGTGCCAGCAGCCTGGTAGGCACGGACTATGGCTACACCTTC. Residues: CASSLVGTDYGYTF.

V and J are TRBV6-1 and TRBJ2-7; 7 bases agree with TRBD1. Trimming took 2 bases from V and 5 from J; bases not matched to a gene: 6. CDR3 size: 14 residues. Germline CDR1 is MNHNS and CDR2 is SASEGT. The CDR3 region is CASSENRGRNEQYF. DNA for the CDR3: TGTGCCAGCAGTGAAAACAGGGGAAGAAACGAGCAGTACTTC.

In DNA, the CDR3 is TGCGCCAGCTCCCAGACCCGCCGTCGGCACCAAGAGACCCAGTACTTC. Its protein product is CASSQTRRRHQETQYF. The chain uses TRBV5-1 and TRBJ2-5, with unresolved D. The CDR3 spans 16 residues. Trimming cost V 7 bases and J 0 bases, with 19 bases left between them. Germline CDR1 reads SGHRS; CDR2 reads YFSETQ. The whole variable domain, filled in from reference TRBV5-1 and TRBJ2-5, reads KAGVTQTPRYLIKTRGQQVTLSCSPISGHRSVSWYQQTPGQGLQFLFEYFSETQRNKGNFPGRFSGRQFSNSRSEMNVSTLELGDSALYLCASSQTRRRHQETQYFGPGTRLLVL.

Only a few counts were recorded for this clonotype. The V and J genes are TRBV5-5 and TRBJ2-1, with D perhaps being TRBD1 or TRBD2 (5 bases each). Looked up from germline, CDR1 is SGHKS and CDR2 is YYEKEE (reference sequence). The CDR3 covers 16 residues. Trimming stripped 3 bases from V and 2 bases from J, with 15 bases between. CDR3 bases: TGTGCCAGCAGCTCGGGGCCAGGAAGAACCTACAATGAGCAGTTCTTC. It is translated as CASSSGPGRTYNEQFF.